A single T cell receptor (beta chain) is shown here with its context. Its antigen is still unknown. No clone much larger than this one lies a single base away; base qualities are absent. The data stem from a study of T cell changes during pregnancy in multiple sclerosis (dated by TCRdb to the late 2010s). Context from the whole study: Changes in the T cell repertoire over the course of pregnancy were examined in this study in women with multiple sclerosis.

The library was produced with the immunoSEQ multiplex PCR assay. TCRdb retrieved this table from immuneACCESS and kept in-frame rearrangements only. Not all clones are present; in checked studies, unresolved V genes account for under half, and no reason is known for the remainder. The sample table shows some 87,000 clones, and around 92% are seen once. The leading ten clones occupy about 2.6% of the sample. Trimming costs V 2 bases and J 3 bases, and their ends lie 11 bases apart. The germline V gene yields SGHVS for CDR1 and FQNEAQ for CDR2. From its cysteine to its phenylalanine, the CDR3 spans 14 amino acids. Of all the DNA, just the CDR3 is kept, 42 bases in frame from base 1.

The chain couples TRBV7-8 to TRBJ2-7; TRBD2 is perhaps the D gene, given 6 matching bases. The input for sequencing was peripheral blood, taken in the first trimester of pregnancy. This sequence originates from a female donor with multiple sclerosis, enrolled in a pregnancy study. The CDR3 protein: CASSLMEGVYEQYF. The nucleotides read TGTGCCAGCAGCTTAATGGAGGGCGTCTACGAGCAGTACTTC.